The 28 T cell receptor beta chains below all came from one sample that was sequenced in a study of control samples from healthy donors and cancer patients. Generated by immunoSEQ multiplex PCR, the TCRdb table keeps only in-frame clones and is missing some. The sample has around 130,000 clones; 80% to 90% are singletons. Sequenced material: blood. The receptors come from a man aged 30 to 39 in good health.

This clone has just one count. This rearrangement joins TRBV7-9 to TRBJ2-3; the D is unclear. The V and J ends lost 6 bases and 1 base respectively, with 14 bases between them. This CDR3 spans 15 amino acids. CDR1 and CDR2 (germline): SEHNR, FQNEAQ (reference sequence). In nucleotides, the CDR3 is TGTGCCAGCAGGTCTAGTGGTGGGGGCACAGATACGCAGTATTTT. Translating it yields CASRSSGGGTDTQYF. Together with reference TRBV7-9 and TRBJ2-3, the CDR3 gives the full variable domain: DTGVSQNPRHKITKRGQNVTFRCDPISEHNRLYWYRQTLGQGPEFLTYFQNEAQLEKSRLLSDRFSAERPKGSFSTLEIQRTEQGDSAMYLCASRSSGGGTDTQYFGPGTRLTVL.

This sequence joins TRBV24-1 and TRBJ2-1, with D tentatively TRBD2 (7 bases). V gave up 5 bases and J gave up 7 bases, with 20 bases separating them. CDR1 and CDR2 (germline): KGHDR, SFDVKD. The CDR3 covers 16 residues. The CDR3, as DNA: TGTGCCACCAGTGGGACTTGGGGGGGGGCTAGGAATGAGCAGTTCTTC. Its protein is CATSGTWGGARNEQFF.

The chain is built from TRBV11-3 and TRBJ2-7; 7 nucleotides align to TRBD1. Germline CDR1 reads SGHNT; CDR2 reads YENEEA. The junction had 4 bases not matched to a gene; V was cut back by 5 bases and J by 0 bases. This CDR3 contains 14 residues. The CDR3 loop reads CASSPGTVSYEQYF. The CDR3 DNA follows: TGTGCCAGCAGCCCCGGGACAGTCTCCTACGAGCAGTACTTC.

The chain joins TRBV5-6 to TRBJ1-4; D unresolved. Germline V lookup: CDR1 SGHDT, CDR2 YYEEEE. This CDR3 spans 14 amino acids. V was cut by 5 bases and J by 2 bases, with 10 bases left in between. The chain's CDR3 is CASSLIGTNEKLFF. In DNA form, the CDR3 reads TGTGCCAGCAGTCTTATAGGGACTAATGAAAAACTGTTTTTT.

The rearrangement joins TRBV13 to TRBJ1-6, with a possible D match to TRBD1 (5 bases). The germline V gene has CDR1 PRHDT and CDR2 FYEKMQ (reference sequence). This CDR3 is 14 amino acids long. Trimming stripped 3 bases from V and 10 bases from J, with 13 bases between. CDR3 sequence (DNA): TGTGCCAGCAGCTTGAATTTGAGGGACTCACCCCTCCACTTT. Translated, it gives CASSLNLRDSPLHF.

This clone came up once. The chain carries TRBV7-2 and TRBJ1-4, with a possible D match to TRBD1 (6 bases). Trimming took off 4 bases at V and 0 bases at J, with 9 bases between the two ends. Germline V gives CDR1 SGHTA, CDR2 FQGNSA. The CDR3 consists of 15 residues. CDR3: CASSSTGTTNEKLFF. In DNA, the CDR3 is TGTGCCAGCAGCTCGACAGGTACAACTAATGAAAAACTGTTTTTT.

V is TRBV5-1 and J is TRBJ2-5, with D possibly matching TRBD2 (6 bases). CDR3 length: 14 amino acids. Germline CDR1 reads SGHRS; CDR2 reads YFSETQ. Trimming shortened V by 0 bases and J by 3 bases, and 9 bases separated the two germline ends. The CDR3 loop reads CASSLVTGEETQYF. CDR3 in DNA: TGCGCCAGCAGCTTGGTTACGGGGGAAGAGACCCAGTACTTC.

The V call is TRBV10-3, the J call TRBJ1-1, with TRBD1 matching over 9 bases. CDR1 is ENHRY and CDR2 is SYGVKD in the germline V gene. This CDR3 spans 20 amino acids. V gave up 0 bases and J gave up 1 base; unmatched junction bases: 15. CDR3 sequence: CAISESVLPGQGFGNTEAFF. CDR3 DNA: TGTGCCATCAGTGAGTCAGTGCTCCCGGGACAGGGATTTGGGAACACTGAAGCTTTCTTT.

This chain joins TRBV24-1 and TRBJ2-5; D could derive from TRBD1 or TRBD2 (6 bases each). Germline loops: CDR1 KGHDR, CDR2 SFDVKD. V shed 0 bases and J shed 4 bases, with 11 bases lying between them. This CDR3 has 15 amino acids. The CDR3 protein is CATSDLRGAGETQYF. DNA for the CDR3: TGTGCCACCAGTGATTTGAGGGGGGCCGGAGAGACCCAGTACTTC.

The V call is TRBV10-3, the J call TRBJ2-3; 13 nucleotides agree with TRBD2. J was trimmed by 3 bases and V by 10 bases; bases with no gene match: 10. The V gene's germline CDR1 is ENHRY and CDR2 SYGVKD. There are 16 residues in the CDR3. The CDR3 nucleotides are TGTGCCACCCGCGGACTAGCGGGGGCCCAGACAGATACGCAGTATTTT. Translated: CATRGLAGAQTDTQYF.

The chain joins TRBV4-2 to TRBJ1-6; TRBD1 aligns across 9 bases. With 3 bases clipped from V and 7 bases from J, the junction kept 10 bases outside the gene matches. The CDR3 covers 17 residues. The V gene's germline CDR1 is LGHNA and CDR2 YNFKEQ. The CDR3 sequence: CASSQVTGGSRNSPLHF. The CDR3 DNA sequence: TGTGCCAGCAGCCAGGTTACAGGGGGCAGTCGGAATTCACCCCTCCACTTT.

This chain links TRBV12-3 or TRBV12-4 with TRBJ1-5; D is ambiguous. The CDR3 sequence is 13 residues long. Trimming removed 6 bases from V and 6 bases from J, with 12 bases in between. As DNA, the CDR3 is TGTGCCAGCAGCCAACGCATCGGTCAGCCCCAGCATTTT. Its protein is CASSQRIGQPQHF.

This clone has a single count. This chain joins TRBV15 and TRBJ2-7; a possible D gene is TRBD1 (5 bases). V shed 0 bases and J shed 4 bases, with 19 bases lying between them. The CDR3 is made up of 17 amino acids. Germline V CDR1 and CDR2: LNHNV, YYDKDF (reference sequence). The CDR3 DNA sequence: TGTGCCACCAGCAGAGATTTAAGCGACAGTCGTCCTTACGAGCAGTACTTC. This codes for CATSRDLSDSRPYEQYF.

For the CDR3, the DNA is TGTGCCAGCAGCTTGTGGGAGGGGAATGAGCAGTTCTTC. Translated, it gives CASSLWEGNEQFF. The gene calls are TRBV5-6 and TRBJ2-1; 7 bases fit TRBD2. J lost 7 bases, V lost 1 base, and 2 bases had no gene match. Germline V CDR1 and CDR2: SGHDT, YYEEEE. This CDR3 is 13 amino acids long.

This clone was observed a few times. The CDR3 here is CASRGSGDYEQYF. In DNA, the CDR3 is TGTGCCAGCAGAGGTAGCGGGGATTACGAGCAGTACTTC. The chain employs TRBV2 and TRBJ2-7; 8 positions agree with TRBD2. V shed 6 bases and J 4 bases; nucleotides not matched to a gene: 5. CDR1 SNHLY and CDR2 FYNNEI come from the germline V gene. The CDR3 contains 13 residues.

The chain links TRBV5-1 to TRBJ2-3; 10 positions agree with TRBD1. The CDR3 is 16 residues long. CDR1 is SGHRS and CDR2 is YFSETQ in the germline V gene. The ends lost 4 bases at V and 3 bases at J; junction bases unmatched: 8. CDR3 coding DNA: TGCGCCAGCAGCCGAGGGGACAGGGGTCTGACAGATACGCAGTATTTT. This encodes CASSRGDRGLTDTQYF.

The genes are TRBV27 and TRBJ1-3; tentative D call: TRBD1 (5 bases). In germline, CDR1 is MNHEY, CDR2 SMNVEV (reference sequence). V was shortened by 3 bases and J by 4 bases, with 10 bases between the two germline ends. The CDR3 contains 14 residues. The CDR3 DNA follows: TGTGCCAGCAGTTTTGGAGGGACCGGAAACACCATATATTTT. Translating it yields CASSFGGTGNTIYF.

The chain carries TRBV15 and TRBJ1-2; D unclear. Trimming shortened V by 0 bases and J by 4 bases, and 6 bases separated the two germline ends. Germline CDR1 and CDR2: LNHNV and YYDKDF (reference sequence). This CDR3 is built from 13 residues. The chain's CDR3 is CATSRDDTYGYTF. The CDR3 DNA reads TGTGCCACCAGCAGAGATGACACCTATGGCTACACCTTC.

The chain uses TRBV19 and TRBJ2-1; TRBD2 agrees at 12 bases. The CDR3 totals 14 residues. V was clipped by 7 bases and J by 5 bases; unmatched bases: 3. CDR1 is LNHDA and CDR2 is SQIVND in the germline V gene (reference sequence). The CDR3 loop reads CASTGLAGNNEQFF. In DNA form, the CDR3 reads TGTGCCAGTACAGGACTAGCGGGGAACAATGAGCAGTTCTTC.

V and J are TRBV19 and TRBJ2-2, with D tentatively TRBD1 or TRBD2 (5 bases each). CDR1 and CDR2 (germline): LNHDA, SQIVND (reference sequence). Trimming pared 4 bases from V and 5 bases from J, leaving 20 bases between. The length of the CDR3 is 17 residues. In nucleotides, the CDR3 is TGTGCCAGTAGTACAAGGGGCCGGAATAGGAGGACCGGGGAGCTGTTTTTT. As protein: CASSTRGRNRRTGELFF.

A remark on this clone: The sample has other DNA sequences that encode this CDR3 too. V usage is TRBV19 and J usage is TRBJ2-6; no definite D call. The V gene's germline CDR1 is LNHDA and CDR2 SQIVND (reference sequence). This CDR3 comprises 15 residues. Trimming left V 3 bases short and J 0 bases short, with 6 bases between. The CDR3, as DNA: TGTGCCAGTAGTATCGGGTTCTCTGGGGCCAACGTCCTGACTTTC. This translates into CASSIGFSGANVLTF.

V usage is TRBV2 and J usage is TRBJ2-7, with D uncertain. The CDR3 covers 15 residues. V was pared by 6 bases and J by 3 bases, with 18 bases between. Germline V lookup: CDR1 SNHLY, CDR2 FYNNEI. The CDR3 DNA follows: TGTGCCAGCAGCGGATCGGGCCGGCGGCTCTACGAGCAGTACTTC. Encoded protein: CASSGSGRRLYEQYF. Based on the CDR3 plus reference TRBV2 and TRBJ2-7, the full variable domain is EPEVTQTPSHQVTQMGQEVILRCVPISNHLYFYWYRQILGQKVEFLVSFYNNEISEKSEIFDDQFSVERPDGSNFTLKIRSTKLEDSAMYFCASSGSGRRLYEQYFGPGTRLTVT.

The J gene is TRBJ2-3, the V gene TRBV5-1; unclear D gene. The V gene lost 1 base and the J gene lost 2 bases, with 5 bases spanning the gap. The CDR3 is 13 residues long. Germline V lookup: CDR1 SGHRS, CDR2 YFSETQ. CDR3 sequence (DNA): TGCGCCAGCAGCTTGACCTACACAGATACGCAGTATTTT. It is translated as CASSLTYTDTQYF.

This chain links TRBV29-1 with TRBJ1-1; TRBD1 is a possible D gene (6 bases). The germline V gene encodes CDR1 SQVTM and CDR2 ANQGSEA. Deletions cut 5 bases from V and 6 bases from J, with 7 bases between. The length of the CDR3 is 10 residues. CDR3 loop: CSVKGAEAFF. CDR3 nucleotide sequence: TGCAGCGTTAAGGGGGCTGAAGCTTTCTTT.

Only one count was recorded for this clone. This CDR3 is CAISDYRGFAEQYV. CDR3 DNA sequence: TGTGCCATCAGTGATTACAGGGGGTTTGCTGAGCAGTACGTC. The chain is built from TRBV10-3 and TRBJ2-7; the match to TRBD1 covers 8 bases. The germline V gene encodes CDR1 ENHRY and CDR2 SYGVKD. V gave up 3 bases and J gave up 7 bases; unmatched junction bases: 8. The CDR3 runs to 14 residues.

The chain recombines TRBV15 with TRBJ1-1; no firm D call. The CDR3 is made up of 13 amino acids. Trimming cost V 4 bases and J 0 bases, with 6 bases left between them. Germline V gene sequence: CDR1 LNHNV, CDR2 YYDKDF (reference sequence). The CDR3 here is CATSNHVNTEAFF. Written as DNA, the CDR3 is TGTGCCACCAGCAACCACGTGAACACTGAAGCTTTCTTT.

The chain carries TRBV24-1 and TRBJ1-2; perhaps TRBD1 as D (5 bases). Germline-derived CDR1 and CDR2 are KGHDR and SFDVKD. CDR3 length equals 16 residues. V lost 8 bases and J lost 4, with 22 bases in between. The CDR3 DNA follows: TGTGCCACCATTTGCAGGGACCCGCCCAGCCGCTATGGCTACACCTTC. Protein product: CATICRDPPSRYGYTF.

This clone was recorded only once. The chain is built from TRBV10-3 and TRBJ1-6; 10 bases agree with TRBD1. The trim removed 9 bases at V and 6 bases at J, leaving 2 bases unmatched. This CDR3 region has 13 residues. Germline V lookup: CDR1 ENHRY, CDR2 SYGVKD. CDR3 sequence reads: CAMGQGSNSPLHF. The CDR3 region has the DNA TGTGCCATGGGACAGGGGTCTAATTCACCCCTCCACTTT.